Shown below are 9 T cell receptor beta chains from a single sample sequenced in a study of human T cells and chemical hapten exposure. One entry per CDR3 protein results from TCRdb running MiXCR on the RACE reads. Counted here are around 130,000 distinct CDR3 sequences, approximately 9.5% occurring once; the ten biggest clones make up around 1.9%. Time point noted: healthy volunteer bleed at 2 weeks. Someone pulled total RNA out of unfractionated whole blood. Sequenced: whole blood. The receptor set was obtained from a male donor in good health. Some clones in this sample may be carry-over from other donors' samples.

In this sample, this clonotype turned up many times. The gene calls are TRBV27 and TRBJ2-1; weak D call: TRBD1 (5 bases). The V end was cut by 3 bases, the J end by 8 bases, with 8 bases between. CDR1 is MNHEY, CDR2 SMNVEV, per germline (reference sequence). The CDR3 has 12 residues. In DNA form, the CDR3 reads TGTGCCAGCAGTTTGGGGCAGGATGAGCAGTTCTTC. Protein sequence: CASSLGQDEQFF.

The chain links TRBV11-2 to TRBJ2-1, with 7 bases that match TRBD2. The germline V gene has CDR1 SGHAT and CDR2 FQNNGV. V lost 4 bases, J lost 8 bases, and 8 bases stayed unmatched. This CDR3 has 14 amino acids. CDR3 loop: CASSSRDYVHEQFF. The CDR3 DNA reads as TGTGCCAGCAGCTCCCGGGACTATGTCCATGAGCAGTTCTTC.

This sequence joins TRBV7-2 and TRBJ2-2; 8 bases match TRBD2. The germline gives CDR1 SGHTA, CDR2 FQGNSA. After removal of 5 bases from V and 4 bases from J, the junction contained 6 bases not matched to a gene. This CDR3 spans 15 amino acids. The CDR3 region is CASSKSGGGTGELFF. In DNA form, the CDR3 reads TGTGCCAGCAGCAAGAGCGGGGGTGGCACCGGGGAGCTGTTTTTT.

In this sample, this clonotype turned up a few times. The chain couples TRBV5-1 to TRBJ2-3, with 8 positions matching TRBD2. The CDR3 has 14 amino acids. Germline values: CDR1 SGHRS, CDR2 YFSETQ. Trimming took 3 bases from V and 6 from J; bases not matched to a gene: 6. Here the CDR3 DNA reads TGCGCCAGCAGCTCGGGACTAGATGTCGATACGCAGTATTTT. As protein: CASSSGLDVDTQYF.

This clonotype was seen more than once but under ten times. The gene calls are TRBV6-5 and TRBJ1-6, with D hard to call. CDR3 length: 14 residues. Trimming stripped 0 bases from V and 7 bases from J, with 7 bases between. Germline values: CDR1 MNHEY, CDR2 SVGAGI. The CDR3 is CASSYSRINSPLHF. CDR3 DNA sequence: TGTGCCAGCAGTTACTCCAGAATAAATTCACCCCTCCACTTT.

This clonotype was seen ten or more times. This chain uses TRBV19 with TRBJ1-5; weak D call: TRBD1 (5 bases). Germline V gene sequence: CDR1 LNHDA, CDR2 SQIVND (reference sequence). V was clipped by 0 bases and J by 2 bases, with 17 bases between them. This CDR3 is built from 18 residues. The CDR3: CASSIDLKQGWGNQPQHF. As DNA, the CDR3 is TGTGCCAGTAGTATAGATCTGAAGCAGGGCTGGGGCAATCAGCCCCAGCATTTT.

This clonotype was seen a handful of times. J is TRBJ1-2 and V is TRBV19; D gene ambiguous. This CDR3 region has 13 residues. V dropped 5 bases and J dropped 6 bases, with 13 bases sitting between them. The germline V gene has CDR1 LNHDA and CDR2 SQIVND (reference sequence). The CDR3, as DNA: TGTGCCAGTAGTCCCCGGGTAGGGAATGGCTACACCTTC. Protein product: CASSPRVGNGYTF. Full variable domain (remainder filled in from reference TRBV19 and TRBJ1-2): DGGITQSPKYLFRKEGQNVTLSCEQNLNHDAMYWYRQDPGQGLRLIYYSQIVNDFQKGDIAEGYSVSREKKESFPLTVTSAQKNPTAFYLCASSPRVGNGYTFGSGTRLTVV.

This chain joins TRBV9 and TRBJ1-1; 10 bases line up with TRBD1. Germline V lookup: CDR1 SGDLS, CDR2 YYNGEE. The CDR3 covers 16 residues. V lost 4 bases, J lost 3 bases, and 9 bases stayed unmatched. In DNA, the CDR3 is TGTGCCAGCAGCCCCGACAGGGGGCTAGGGCACACTGAAGCTTTCTTT. Translation gives CASSPDRGLGHTEAFF.

This clonotype was detected once. This rearrangement joins TRBV19 to TRBJ2-1, with 7 positions matching TRBD1. Losses at the gene ends were 4 bases for V and 3 bases for J; bases not matched to a gene: 9. Germline V CDR1 and CDR2: LNHDA, SQIVND (reference sequence). The CDR3 totals 16 residues. This chain's CDR3 is CASSTGQANFYNEQFF. The CDR3 DNA follows: TGTGCCAGTAGTACTGGACAGGCCAACTTCTACAATGAGCAGTTCTTC.